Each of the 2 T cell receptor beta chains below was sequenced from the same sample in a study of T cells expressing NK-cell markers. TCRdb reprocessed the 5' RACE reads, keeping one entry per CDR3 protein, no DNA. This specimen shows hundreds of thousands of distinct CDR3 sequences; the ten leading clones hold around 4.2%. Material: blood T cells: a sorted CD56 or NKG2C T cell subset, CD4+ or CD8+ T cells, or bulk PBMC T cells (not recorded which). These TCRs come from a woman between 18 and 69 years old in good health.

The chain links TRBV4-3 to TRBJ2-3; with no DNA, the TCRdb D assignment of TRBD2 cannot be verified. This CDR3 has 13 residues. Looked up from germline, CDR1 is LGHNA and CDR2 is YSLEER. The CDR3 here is CASSQRLAGTQYF.

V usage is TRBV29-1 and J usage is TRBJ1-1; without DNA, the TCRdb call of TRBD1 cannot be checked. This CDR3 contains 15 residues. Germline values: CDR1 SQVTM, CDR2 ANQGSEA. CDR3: CSVTDGQGSLTEAFF. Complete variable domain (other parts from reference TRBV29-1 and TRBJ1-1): SAVISQKPSRDICQRGTSLTIQCQVDSQVTMMFWYRQQPGQSLTLIATANQGSEATYESGFVIDKFPISRPNLTFSTLTVSNMSPEDSSIYLCSVTDGQGSLTEAFFGQGTRLTVV.